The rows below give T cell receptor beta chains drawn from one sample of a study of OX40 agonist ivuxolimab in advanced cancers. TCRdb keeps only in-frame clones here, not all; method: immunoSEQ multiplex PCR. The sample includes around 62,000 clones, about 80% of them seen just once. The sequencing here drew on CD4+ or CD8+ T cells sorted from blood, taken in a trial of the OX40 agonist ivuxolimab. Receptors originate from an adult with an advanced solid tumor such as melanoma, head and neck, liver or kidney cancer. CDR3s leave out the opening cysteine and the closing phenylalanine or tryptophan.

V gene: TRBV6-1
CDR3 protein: ASGLTDTQY

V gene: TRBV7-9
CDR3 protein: ASSTGATAEAF

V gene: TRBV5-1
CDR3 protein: ASSLGAGTQETQY

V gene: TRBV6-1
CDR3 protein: ASSGLAGGADTQY

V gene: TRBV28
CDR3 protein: ASSSGETTPNYGYT

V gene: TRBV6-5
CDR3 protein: ASSTTGLPNVLT

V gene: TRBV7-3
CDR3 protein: ASSLGRGITDTQY

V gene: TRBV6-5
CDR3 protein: ASRVTGNSPLH

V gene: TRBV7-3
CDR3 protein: ASSPRPSPTGGQGPNTGELF

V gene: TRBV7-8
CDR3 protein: ASSPWTGGSWLNEQF

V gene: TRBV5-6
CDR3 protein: ASSRTRAGANVLT

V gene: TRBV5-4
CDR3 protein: ASSLGGGGIQETQY

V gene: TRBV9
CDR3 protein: ASSVVPGGGWTEAF

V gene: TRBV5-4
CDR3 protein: ASSGGLAETQY

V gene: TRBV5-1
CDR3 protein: ASSPTLAGGLPGTDTQY

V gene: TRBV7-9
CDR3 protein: ASSRGTSGDVDTQY

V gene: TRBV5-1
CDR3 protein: ASSPMLAGGTDTQY

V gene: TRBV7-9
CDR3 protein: ASSSGQARNEQF

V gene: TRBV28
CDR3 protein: ASSPPGPYEQF

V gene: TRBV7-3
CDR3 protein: ASSPAGGQGKVEAF

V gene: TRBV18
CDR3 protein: ASSPNSGANVLT

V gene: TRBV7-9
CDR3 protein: ASSFPGSYQPQH

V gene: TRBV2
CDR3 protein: ASNQRGGPETQY

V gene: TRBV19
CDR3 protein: ASSMTRRETQY

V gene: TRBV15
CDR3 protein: ATSRGDRPSGNTIY

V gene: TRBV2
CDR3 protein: ASSLTGDQPQH

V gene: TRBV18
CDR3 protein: ASSPPGTTDTQY

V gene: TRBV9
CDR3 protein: ASSPGQGYTEAF

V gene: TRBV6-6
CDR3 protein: ASQEGPLRQF

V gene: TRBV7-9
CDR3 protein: ALQSEDIQY

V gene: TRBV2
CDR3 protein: ASSVGQRKETQY

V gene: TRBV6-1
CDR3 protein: ASSAGLAGEQRRETQY

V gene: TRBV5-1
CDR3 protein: ASSIGPSRVEETQY

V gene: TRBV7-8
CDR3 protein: ASTWNTEAF

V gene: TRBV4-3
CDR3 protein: ASSQDPTGSLSYEQY

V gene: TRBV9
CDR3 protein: ASSVAHTGGAEQY

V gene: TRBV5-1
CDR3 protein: ASISSGGAEETQY

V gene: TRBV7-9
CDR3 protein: ASSLEGRNSNTEAF

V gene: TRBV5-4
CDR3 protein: ASSLEVGRSADGYT

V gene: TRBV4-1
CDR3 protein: ASSQDFARGHSSPLH

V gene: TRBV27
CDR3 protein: ASSFATGPQVNIQY

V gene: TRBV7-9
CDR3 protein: ASSWGQINTEAF

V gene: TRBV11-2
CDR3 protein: ASTENREGGYT

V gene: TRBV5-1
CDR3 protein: ASSLGRAGPEAF

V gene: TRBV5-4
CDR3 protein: ASSPPGEPYEQY

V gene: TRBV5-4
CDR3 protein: ASSPGRMLSYNEQF